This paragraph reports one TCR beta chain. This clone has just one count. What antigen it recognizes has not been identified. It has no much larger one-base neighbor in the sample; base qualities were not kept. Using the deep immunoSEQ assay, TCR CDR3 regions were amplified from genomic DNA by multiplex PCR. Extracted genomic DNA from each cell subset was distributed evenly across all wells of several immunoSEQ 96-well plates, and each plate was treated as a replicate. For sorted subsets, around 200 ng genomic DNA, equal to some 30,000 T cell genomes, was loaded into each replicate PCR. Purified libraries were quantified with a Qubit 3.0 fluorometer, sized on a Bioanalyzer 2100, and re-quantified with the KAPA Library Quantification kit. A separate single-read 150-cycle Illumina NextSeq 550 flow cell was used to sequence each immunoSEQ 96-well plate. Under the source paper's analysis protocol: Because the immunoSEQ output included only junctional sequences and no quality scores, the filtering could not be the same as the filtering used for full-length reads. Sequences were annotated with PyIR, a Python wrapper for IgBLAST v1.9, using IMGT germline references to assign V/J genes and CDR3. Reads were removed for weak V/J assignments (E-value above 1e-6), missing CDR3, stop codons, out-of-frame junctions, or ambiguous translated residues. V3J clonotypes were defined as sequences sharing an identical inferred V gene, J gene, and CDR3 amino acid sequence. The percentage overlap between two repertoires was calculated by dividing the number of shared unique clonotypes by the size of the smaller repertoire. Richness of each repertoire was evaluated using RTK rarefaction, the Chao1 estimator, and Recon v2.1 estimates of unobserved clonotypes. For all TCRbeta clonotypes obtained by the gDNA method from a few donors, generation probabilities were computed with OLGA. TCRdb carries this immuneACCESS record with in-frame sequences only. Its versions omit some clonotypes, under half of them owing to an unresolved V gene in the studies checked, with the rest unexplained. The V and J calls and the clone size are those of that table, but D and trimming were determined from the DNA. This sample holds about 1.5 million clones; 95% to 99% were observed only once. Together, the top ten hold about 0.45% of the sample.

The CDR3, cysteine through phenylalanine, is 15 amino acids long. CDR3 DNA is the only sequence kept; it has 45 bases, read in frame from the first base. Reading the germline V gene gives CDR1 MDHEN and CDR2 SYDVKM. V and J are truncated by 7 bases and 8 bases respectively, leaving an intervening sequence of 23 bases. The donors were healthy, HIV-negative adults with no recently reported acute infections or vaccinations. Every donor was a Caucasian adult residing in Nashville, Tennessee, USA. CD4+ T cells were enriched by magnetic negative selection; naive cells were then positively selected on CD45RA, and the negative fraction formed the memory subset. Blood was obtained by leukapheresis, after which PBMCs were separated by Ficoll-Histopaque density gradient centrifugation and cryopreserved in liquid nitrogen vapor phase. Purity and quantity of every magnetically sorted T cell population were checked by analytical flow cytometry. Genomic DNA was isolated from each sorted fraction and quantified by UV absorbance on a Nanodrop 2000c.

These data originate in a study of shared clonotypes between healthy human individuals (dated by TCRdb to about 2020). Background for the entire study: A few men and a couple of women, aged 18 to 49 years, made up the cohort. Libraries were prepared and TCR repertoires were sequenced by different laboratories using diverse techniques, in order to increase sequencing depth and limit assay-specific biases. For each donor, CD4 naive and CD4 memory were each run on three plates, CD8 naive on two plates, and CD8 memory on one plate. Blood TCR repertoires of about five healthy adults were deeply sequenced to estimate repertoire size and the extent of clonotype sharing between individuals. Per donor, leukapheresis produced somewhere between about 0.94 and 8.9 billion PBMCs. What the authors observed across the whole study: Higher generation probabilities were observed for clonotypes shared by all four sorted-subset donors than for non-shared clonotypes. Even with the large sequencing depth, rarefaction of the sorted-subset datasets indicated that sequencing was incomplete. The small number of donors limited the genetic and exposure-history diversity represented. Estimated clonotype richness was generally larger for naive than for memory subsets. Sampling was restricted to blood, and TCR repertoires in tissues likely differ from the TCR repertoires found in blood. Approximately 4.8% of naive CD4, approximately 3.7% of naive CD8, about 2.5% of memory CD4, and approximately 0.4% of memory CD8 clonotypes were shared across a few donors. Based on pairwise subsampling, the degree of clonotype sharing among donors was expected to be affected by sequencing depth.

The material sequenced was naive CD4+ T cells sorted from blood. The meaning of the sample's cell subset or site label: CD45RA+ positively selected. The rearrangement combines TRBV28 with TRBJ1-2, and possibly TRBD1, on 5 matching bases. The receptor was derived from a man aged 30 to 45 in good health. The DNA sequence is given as TGTGCCAGCACCAACCCGGGGACCCCGGTAGTAGGCTACACCTTC. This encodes CASTNPGTPVVGYTF.